This TCR beta chain stems from a study of T cells in Graves' hyperthyroidism and ophthalmopathy. Study overall: Blood from the periphery was taken at initial diagnosis, before any treatment. Study-level points and caveats: In blood, most of the thyroid clonotypes expanded above 0.001 were also present. Ophthalmopathy was separated from stable hyperthyroidism by a 13 V-J model.

Hyperthyroidism had been newly diagnosed in patients aged 18 to 65, and its duration was under 2 months. V lost 0 bases, J lost 8 bases, and 10 bases lay in between. The CDR3 length is 13 residues. The V gene's germline CDR1 is MNHEY and CDR2 SMNVEV (reference sequence). In this sample, this clonotype turned up a few times. Its target is unknown. Amplification targeted TCR beta CDR3 regions from RNA transcripts. TCR CDR3 regions were first amplified by RT-PCR with HTBI primers. MiXCR, run by TCRdb on the multiplex PCR reads, gives a single entry per CDR3 protein. The sample has about 720,000 distinct CDR3 sequences, 15% to 20% seen once.

This TCR was sampled from a woman in her forties or fifties with Graves' hyperthyroidism that later progressed to Graves' ophthalmopathy. The chain is built from TRBV27 and TRBJ1-1; D uncertain. Sample: blood. CDR3 bases: TGTGCCAGCAGTTTATCGCTCGCAGCCGAAGCTTTCTTT. This gives the protein CASSLSLAAEAFF.